Shown below are 31 T cell receptor beta chains from a single sample sequenced in a study of OX40 agonist ivuxolimab in advanced cancers. Clones were read by immunoSEQ multiplex PCR, and TCRdb kept only the in-frame ones, dropping some. The sample holds over 70,000 clones, around four fifths seen once. Specimen: CD4+ or CD8+ T cells sorted from blood, collected in a trial of the OX40 agonist ivuxolimab. The receptors here all came from an adult with an advanced solid tumor such as melanoma, head and neck, liver or kidney cancer.

Only a few counts were recorded for this clone. The rearrangement joins TRBV30 to TRBJ1-1; 7 bases align to TRBD1. The CDR3 is 13 residues long. Germline loops: CDR1 GTSNPN, CDR2 SVGIG (reference sequence). V was pared by 1 base and J by 4 bases, with 3 bases of the junction left unmatched. DNA of the CDR3: TGTGCCTGGAGTGCTTACAGGGGCACTGAAGCTTTCTTT. This sequence encodes CAWSAYRGTEAFF.

This clone was counted once. The rearrangement uses TRBV5-4 and TRBJ2-1; 11 nucleotides agree with TRBD2. The CDR3 runs 16 residues. CDR1 and CDR2 from the germline V gene are SGHNT and YYREEE (reference sequence). The V gene end was trimmed by 2 bases and the J gene end by 5 bases; junction bases not matched to a gene: 6. CDR3 protein: CASSFPTSGTHNEQFF. CDR3 in DNA: TGTGCCAGCAGCTTTCCGACTAGCGGGACCCACAATGAGCAGTTCTTC.

The rearrangement uses TRBV19 and TRBJ1-6; TRBD1 might be the D (5 bases). This CDR3 has 14 residues. V was pared by 5 bases and J by 8 bases, with 13 bases between. Germline V lookup: CDR1 LNHDA, CDR2 SQIVND (reference sequence). CDR3 residues: CASSPGGVDSPLHF. Here the CDR3 DNA reads TGTGCCAGTAGTCCCGGGGGAGTGGATTCACCCCTCCACTTT.

This clone has a handful of counts. The rearrangement links TRBV6-1 to TRBJ1-5; D gene unclear. The germline V and J ends were trimmed by 1 base and 7 bases, with 8 bases remaining between them. Germline CDR1 is MNHNS and CDR2 is SASEGT. This CDR3 has 13 amino acids. This chain's CDR3 is CASSEGVGQPQHF. The CDR3 DNA reads TGTGCCAGCAGTGAAGGGGTGGGGCAGCCCCAGCATTTT.

V is TRBV6-6 and J is TRBJ2-7; 8 bases map to TRBD2. The J segment lost 2 bases and the V segment lost 2 bases, leaving 5 bases of the junction unmatched. Germline loops: CDR1 MNHNY, CDR2 SVGAGI (reference sequence). CDR3 length: 15 residues. The CDR3 loop is CASSYPAGGPYEQYF. In DNA form, the CDR3 reads TGTGCCAGCAGTTACCCTGCGGGAGGCCCCTACGAGCAGTACTTC.

Only one count was recorded for this clone. The rearrangement uses TRBV25-1 and TRBJ1-1; no reliable D call. CDR1 MGHDK and CDR2 SYGVNS come from the germline V gene. The CDR3 loop spans 11 amino acids. V was cut by 4 bases and J by 9 bases, with 9 bases left in between. This chain's CDR3 is CASSVEAKAFF. The CDR3 DNA sequence: TGTGCCAGCAGTGTGGAAGCGAAAGCTTTCTTT.

The chain has TRBV7-9 and TRBJ1-1; no clear D gene. V was pared by 2 bases and J by 7 bases, with 11 bases between. The CDR3 spans 13 residues. Germline V lookup: CDR1 SEHNR, CDR2 FQNEAQ (reference sequence). CDR3 nucleotide sequence: TGTGCCAGCAGCTTATTTACGGGTAATGAAGCTTTCTTT. Translation gives CASSLFTGNEAFF.

This chain connects TRBV28 to TRBJ2-1, with 9 nucleotides matching TRBD2. CDR3 length: 16 amino acids. V was clipped by 5 bases and J by 7 bases; unmatched bases: 12. Germline CDR1 is MDHEN and CDR2 is SYDVKM. CDR3 nucleotides: TGTGCCAGCAGTGAGTTCCGGCTAGCGGGAAGGAATGAGCAGTTCTTC. As protein: CASSEFRLAGRNEQFF. The full variable domain, in which reference TRBV28 and TRBJ2-1 provide the parts outside the CDR3, is DVKVTQSSRYLVKRTGEKVFLECVQDMDHENMFWYRQDPGLGLRLIYFSYDVKMKEKGDIPEGYSVSREKKERFSLILESASTNQTSMYLCASSEFRLAGRNEQFFGPGTRLTVL.

This sequence joins TRBV6-5 and TRBJ1-2; possible D gene TRBD1, 5 bases. CDR1 and CDR2 from the germline V gene are MNHEY and SVGAGI. Trimming removed 4 bases from V and 7 bases from J, with 19 bases in between. This CDR3 is built from 15 residues. The CDR3 DNA is TGTGCCAGCAGTTTAACGCCCCAGGGTGTGGGTGGCTACACCTTC. Protein sequence: CASSLTPQGVGGYTF.

The V and J genes are TRBV25-1 and TRBJ1-2; the match to TRBD1 covers 10 bases. J gave up 4 bases and V 2 bases, and 1 base lay outside the gene matches. CDR1 MGHDK and CDR2 SYGVNS come from the germline V gene. This CDR3 has 14 residues. The CDR3 region is CASSERTGGYGYTF. The CDR3 DNA sequence: TGTGCCAGCAGTGAAAGGACAGGGGGCTATGGCTACACCTTC.

Only a few counts were recorded for this clone. CDR3 amino acids: CASSVRQGPGYTF. The CDR3 coding sequence is TGTGCCAGCAGTGTTAGACAGGGTCCGGGCTACACCTTC. The chain combines TRBV2 with TRBJ1-2, with 7 bases aligning to TRBD1. The CDR3 runs to 13 residues. Trimming cost V 4 bases and J 8 bases; bases outside gene matches: 7. Germline V gene lookup returns CDR1 SNHLY and CDR2 FYNNEI.

The CDR3 spells CSVERDSYGYTF. The CDR3 DNA follows: TGCAGCGTTGAGAGGGACAGCTATGGCTACACCTTC. The chain employs TRBV29-1 and TRBJ1-2; 7 bases are a match to TRBD1. Germline values: CDR1 SQVTM, CDR2 ANQGSEA. The V and J ends lost 3 bases and 4 bases, in that order; junction bases with no gene match: 2. This CDR3 has 12 amino acids.

This clone has only one observation. The rearrangement uses TRBV28 and TRBJ1-3, with D possibly being TRBD1 (6 bases). Germline-derived CDR1 and CDR2 are MDHEN and SYDVKM. The CDR3 is 17 amino acids. V was pared by 6 bases and J by 0 bases, with 18 bases between. Here the CDR3 DNA reads TGTGCCAGCAGGGGAACGACAGGAACCAACTCTGGAAACACCATATATTTT. Its protein is CASRGTTGTNSGNTIYF.

The V gene is TRBV28, the J gene TRBJ2-7; D is possibly TRBD1 or TRBD2 (6 bases each). Between the trimmed V and J ends, which lost 6 bases and 7 bases, there was a span of 16 bases. Germline V gene lookup returns CDR1 MDHEN and CDR2 SYDVKM. The CDR3 sequence is 13 residues long. This CDR3 is CASRTMGGGEQYF. In DNA form, the CDR3 reads TGTGCCAGCAGGACCATGGGGGGCGGGGAGCAGTACTTC.

This clone came up once. This sequence joins TRBV27 and TRBJ1-2, with D tentatively TRBD1 (6 bases). The V and J ends lost 7 bases and 0 bases respectively, with 18 bases between them. Germline CDR1 reads MNHEY; CDR2 reads SMNVEV (reference sequence). The CDR3 spans 16 residues. The CDR3 reads CASTTAGTHANYGYTF. The CDR3 DNA is TGTGCCAGCACCACTGCCGGGACACATGCTAACTATGGCTACACCTTC.

The rearrangement joins TRBV18 to TRBJ1-1; D is ambiguous. Trimming stripped 0 bases from V and 3 bases from J, with 11 bases between. The CDR3 spans 15 residues. The germline CDR1 and CDR2 sequences are KGHSH and LQKENI. CDR3 protein: CASSPPREAYTEAFF. In DNA form, the CDR3 reads TGTGCCAGCTCACCACCGAGGGAGGCGTACACTGAAGCTTTCTTT.

This sequence joins TRBV5-5 and TRBJ2-3; TRBD1 matches at 7 bases. The germline V gene has CDR1 SGHKS and CDR2 YYEKEE (reference sequence). The CDR3 contains 15 residues. Unmatched junction bases numbered 7, after V lost 4 bases and J lost 2 bases. The CDR3 nucleotides read TGTGCCAGCAGCCAGTGGGACAGACCCACAGATACGCAGTATTTT. Residues: CASSQWDRPTDTQYF.

CDR3 in DNA: TGTGCCAGTAGTATACCAGGTGTTTCCTACGAGCAGTACTTC. The encoded protein is CASSIPGVSYEQYF. The chain carries TRBV19 and TRBJ2-7; D gene ambiguous. V lost 2 bases, J lost 1 base, and 9 bases lay in between. From germline, CDR1 is LNHDA and CDR2 SQIVND (reference sequence). This CDR3 has 14 amino acids.

V gene TRBV2 combines with J gene TRBJ1-4; weak D call: TRBD1 (6 bases). With 8 bases removed from V and 4 bases from J, the gap between germline ends came to 14 bases. The CDR3 runs to 14 residues. Germline CDR1 reads SNHLY; CDR2 reads FYNNEI. The CDR3 region has the DNA TGTGCCAGCTCGTCACAGGGACTTAATGAAAAACTGTTTTTT. This gives the protein CASSSQGLNEKLFF.

The CDR3 reads CASSLQTSQGAVSYEQYF. The CDR3 coding sequence is TGCGCCAGCAGCTTGCAAACCTCACAGGGGGCGGTCTCCTACGAGCAGTACTTC. The V call is TRBV5-1, the J call TRBJ2-7; 9 nucleotides line up with TRBD1. The CDR3 is made up of 18 amino acids. The V segment lost 1 base and the J segment 0 bases; nucleotides outside the gene matches: 11. Germline CDR1 and CDR2: SGHRS and YFSETQ. Filled out from reference TRBV5-1 and TRBJ2-7, the complete variable domain reads KAGVTQTPRYLIKTRGQQVTLSCSPISGHRSVSWYQQTPGQGLQFLFEYFSETQRNKGNFPGRFSGRQFSNSRSEMNVSTLELGDSALYLCASSLQTSQGAVSYEQYFGPGTRLTVT.

This chain connects TRBV27 to TRBJ2-7; D ambiguous. The germline CDR1 and CDR2 sequences are MNHEY and SMNVEV (reference sequence). There are 15 residues in the CDR3. Trimming pared 3 bases from V and 5 bases from J, leaving 17 bases between. The CDR3 region is CASSFRFVGPHEQYF. CDR3 nucleotides: TGTGCCAGCAGTTTCCGGTTTGTGGGTCCCCACGAGCAGTACTTC.

The chain recombines TRBV6-5 with TRBJ2-2, with D perhaps matching TRBD2 (6 bases). The length of the CDR3 is 14 residues. Trimming removed 6 bases from V and 4 bases from J, with 12 bases in between. Germline V CDR1 and CDR2: MNHEY, SVGAGI. This chain's CDR3 is CASRLADGTGELFF. The CDR3 DNA is TGTGCCAGCAGGTTAGCGGACGGCACCGGGGAGCTGTTTTTT.

This clone was detected a few times. The rearrangement joins TRBV7-3 to TRBJ1-1; the match to TRBD1 covers 10 bases. CDR1 is SGHTA and CDR2 is FQGTGA in the germline V gene. V lost 4 bases and J lost 3; bases outside the gene matches: 2. The CDR3 is 14 residues long. For the CDR3, the DNA is TGTGCCAGCAGCTCGGGACAGGGGTACACTGAAGCTTTCTTT. It is translated as CASSSGQGYTEAFF.

This chain uses TRBV9 with TRBJ2-3; 8 bases align to TRBD2. The V and J ends lost 0 bases and 5 bases, in that order; junction bases with no gene match: 8. The V gene's germline CDR1 is SGDLS and CDR2 YYNGEE. This CDR3 contains 16 residues. The CDR3 sequence: CASSVDPGRAGDTQYF. As DNA, the CDR3 is TGTGCCAGCAGCGTAGATCCCGGGAGGGCAGGAGATACGCAGTATTTT.

This chain connects TRBV6-5 to TRBJ1-6; 9 bases are a match to TRBD1. Germline lookup yields CDR1 MNHEY and CDR2 SVGAGI. Unmatched junction bases numbered 6, after V lost 6 bases and J lost 9 bases. The CDR3 length is 14 residues. The CDR3 nucleotides read TGTGCCAGCAGCCCCCGGGACAGGGTTTCACCCCTCCACTTT. Translation gives CASSPRDRVSPLHF.

The J gene is TRBJ2-5, the V gene TRBV28; 13 bases are shared with TRBD2. The germline CDR1 and CDR2 sequences are MDHEN and SYDVKM. The CDR3 has 17 residues. Trimming took 6 bases from V and 3 from J; bases not matched to a gene: 10. As DNA, the CDR3 is TGTGCCAGCAGGGCTAGTCTAGGGACTAGCGGGAAAGAGACCCAGTACTTC. The encoded protein is CASRASLGTSGKETQYF. The complete variable domain, with remaining parts taken from reference TRBV28 and TRBJ2-5, reads DVKVTQSSRYLVKRTGEKVFLECVQDMDHENMFWYRQDPGLGLRLIYFSYDVKMKEKGDIPEGYSVSREKKERFSLILESASTNQTSMYLCASRASLGTSGKETQYFGPGTRLLVL.

This CDR3 reads CSVDGQGGTGELFF. The CDR3 coding sequence is TGCAGCGTTGATGGTCAGGGAGGCACCGGGGAGCTGTTTTTT. The V gene is TRBV29-1, the J gene TRBJ2-2; D is possibly TRBD2 (6 bases). Trimming stripped 3 bases from V and 4 bases from J, with 12 bases between. The CDR3 is made up of 14 amino acids. In germline, CDR1 is SQVTM, CDR2 ANQGSEA.

The chain uses TRBV5-8 and TRBJ2-6, with D unresolved. Trimming left V 0 bases short and J 0 bases short, with 13 bases between. The length of the CDR3 is 18 residues. CDR1 and CDR2 (germline): SGHTS, YDEGEE. The CDR3 region has the DNA TGTGCCAGCAGCTTGGTTGTCAGCCTTAGCTCTGGGGCCAACGTCCTGACTTTC. Translated: CASSLVVSLSSGANVLTF.

The chain joins TRBV20-1 to TRBJ2-3; no clear D. Trimming left V 5 bases short and J 3 bases short, with 6 bases between. The CDR3 length is 11 residues. CDR1 DFQATT and CDR2 SNEGSKA come from the germline V gene (reference sequence). This CDR3 is CSASNTDTQYF. CDR3 in DNA: TGCAGTGCTTCTAATACAGATACGCAGTATTTT.

The chain recombines TRBV11-2 with TRBJ1-3, with a possible D match to TRBD1 (5 bases). V lost 4 bases and J lost 1, with 11 bases in between. The V gene's germline CDR1 is SGHAT and CDR2 FQNNGV. The CDR3 has 15 amino acids. The CDR3 is CASSSNGGSGNTIYF. The CDR3 nucleotides read TGTGCCAGCAGCTCCAACGGGGGTTCTGGAAACACCATATATTTT.

The rearrangement links TRBV30 to TRBJ2-1; 9 bases are a match to TRBD2. The V gene end was trimmed by 3 bases and the J gene end by 7 bases; junction bases not matched to a gene: 1. There are 12 residues in the CDR3. The V gene's germline CDR1 is GTSNPN and CDR2 SVGIG (reference sequence). The CDR3 region has the DNA TGTGCCTGGAGAGGACTAGCGAATGAGCAGTTCTTC. The encoded protein is CAWRGLANEQFF.